The T cell receptor (beta chain) under discussion was sequenced for a study of T cells in Graves' hyperthyroidism and ophthalmopathy. Germline V gives CDR1 DFQATT, CDR2 SNEGSKA (reference sequence). CDR3 length: 12 residues. V gave up 5 bases and J gave up 4 bases; unmatched junction bases: 3. The investigators amplified TCR beta CDR3 regions from RNA transcripts. RT-PCR in the first round (using the HTBI primer set) targeted the TCR CDR3. TCRdb reanalysed the multiplex PCR reads using MiXCR and keeps one entry per CDR3 protein. This table holds around 300,000 distinct CDR3 sequences, over 11% found once.

The sequencing input was blood. This TCR came from a woman younger than 45 with Graves' hyperthyroidism. This rearrangement joins TRBV20-1 to TRBJ2-5; 8 nucleotides line up with TRBD2. In DNA form, the CDR3 reads TGCAGTGCTCCTCTAGCGGGAGAGACCCAGTACTTC. This sequence encodes CSAPLAGETQYF.